One sample yielded the 17 T cell receptor beta chains listed below, sequenced in a study of blood T cell repertoires in COVID-19. The repertoire was sequenced with immunoSEQ multiplex PCR; TCRdb's copy has only in-frame clones and lacks some. Among 260,000 or so clones listed, 85% to 90% were seen once. What was sequenced was PBMCs or T cells enriched from blood (not recorded which). The origin of the receptors is a man younger than 30 who had recovered from COVID-19.

Comment on this clone: At one end the junction does not follow the germline gene, possibly because of a read error. The chain combines TRBV12-3 or TRBV12-4 with TRBJ1-3, with D possibly TRBD1 on 5 matching bases. The CDR3 has 12 amino acids. This CDR3 is CASSLGRWDLAF. The CDR3 bases are TGTGCCAGCAGCCTGGGCAGATGGGACTTGGCCTTT.

This rearrangement joins TRBV6-5 to TRBJ2-3; no clear D. Trimming stripped 3 bases from V and 2 bases from J, with 9 bases between. The CDR3 extends over 14 amino acids. Per germline, CDR1 MNHEY and CDR2 SVGAGI. As DNA, the CDR3 is TGTGCCAGCAGTTATAACAGCCTCACAGATACGCAGTATTTT. The encoded protein is CASSYNSLTDTQYF.

The chain uses TRBV10-3 and TRBJ1-1; D call uncertain. Deletions cut 3 bases from V and 1 base from J, with 12 bases between. Germline V lookup: CDR1 ENHRY, CDR2 SYGVKD. The CDR3 loop spans 15 amino acids. The CDR3 region is CAISEFPGRNTEAFF. CDR3 DNA: TGTGCCATCAGTGAATTTCCCGGGAGGAACACTGAAGCTTTCTTT.

The chain has TRBV9 and TRBJ1-2; TRBD1 agrees at 11 bases. The CDR3 has 13 residues. Unmatched junction bases numbered 7, after V lost 4 bases and J lost 11 bases. Germline-derived CDR1 and CDR2 are SGDLS and YYNGEE. The CDR3 nucleotides are TGTGCCAGCAGCCCAACCGGACAGGGGGCTTACACCTTC. Its translation: CASSPTGQGAYTF.

The chain combines TRBV27 with TRBJ1-2; 9 bases line up with TRBD1. This CDR3 region has 15 residues. Trimming removed 6 bases from V and 3 bases from J; junction bases left unmatched: 8. The V gene's germline CDR1 is MNHEY and CDR2 SMNVEV (reference sequence). The CDR3 nucleotides read TGTGCCAGCAGGTTTGCGGACAGGGGAGACTATGGCTACACCTTC. Protein product: CASRFADRGDYGYTF.

The chain employs TRBV19 and TRBJ1-6; 7 nucleotides line up with TRBD1. The CDR3 has 15 residues. Germline loops: CDR1 LNHDA, CDR2 SQIVND (reference sequence). V lost 5 bases to trimming and J lost 6 bases; unmatched junction nucleotides: 7. For the CDR3, the DNA is TGTGCCAGTAGTGTCCGCCAGGGGGGTAATTCACCCCTCCACTTT. Protein product: CASSVRQGGNSPLHF.

The chain uses TRBV10-3 and TRBJ1-1, with D possibly TRBD1 on 5 matching bases. The CDR3 consists of 13 residues. CDR1 ENHRY and CDR2 SYGVKD come from the germline V gene. V shed 5 bases and J shed 1 base, with 8 bases lying between them. The CDR3 spells CAISTDRNTEAFF. CDR3 coding DNA: TGTGCCATCAGTACCGACAGGAACACTGAAGCTTTCTTT.

The chain recombines TRBV2 with TRBJ1-2; 7 bases map to TRBD1. Trimming cost V 7 bases and J 2 bases; bases outside gene matches: 13. The CDR3 extends over 16 amino acids. Per germline, CDR1 SNHLY and CDR2 FYNNEI. In DNA form, the CDR3 reads TGTGCCAGCACTATGAGTCGGGCAGGGGGAAACTATGGCTACACCTTC. Amino acids: CASTMSRAGGNYGYTF.

This rearrangement joins TRBV11-2 to TRBJ1-1; a possible D gene is TRBD1 (5 bases). The CDR3 runs 13 residues. The germline V gene encodes CDR1 SGHAT and CDR2 FQNNGV. The V end was cut by 5 bases, the J end by 5 bases, with 12 bases between. This CDR3 is CASSLIRGTEAFF. The DNA for the CDR3 is TGTGCCAGCAGCCTAATACGGGGGACTGAAGCTTTCTTT.

The chain has TRBV7-9 and TRBJ1-2; D gene unclear. In germline, CDR1 is SEHNR, CDR2 FQNEAQ (reference sequence). The CDR3 is made up of 13 amino acids. V lost 1 base to trimming and J lost 8 bases, with 11 bases between them. The CDR3 sequence: CASSLDAARGYTF. The CDR3 coding sequence is TGTGCCAGCAGCTTAGATGCCGCCCGGGGCTACACCTTC. Based on the CDR3 plus reference TRBV7-9 and TRBJ1-2, the full variable domain is DTGVSQNPRHKITKRGQNVTFRCDPISEHNRLYWYRQTLGQGPEFLTYFQNEAQLEKSRLLSDRFSAERPKGSFSTLEIQRTEQGDSAMYLCASSLDAARGYTFGSGTRLTVV.

This sequence joins TRBV11-2 and TRBJ1-1, with D perhaps matching TRBD1 (5 bases). With 1 base removed from V and 0 bases from J, the gap between germline ends came to 9 bases. The V gene's germline CDR1 is SGHAT and CDR2 FQNNGV. This CDR3 region has 15 residues. The CDR3 DNA reads TGTGCCAGCAGCTTAGGACAGTTCATGAACACTGAAGCTTTCTTT. Translated, it gives CASSLGQFMNTEAFF.

The chain couples TRBV2 to TRBJ2-7; TRBD1 aligns across 9 bases. Germline CDR1 and CDR2: SNHLY and FYNNEI. The CDR3 loop spans 17 amino acids. The V gene end was trimmed by 11 bases and the J gene end by 0 bases; junction bases not matched to a gene: 17. The CDR3 spells CAVDHRDRAQLSYEQYF. In DNA form, the CDR3 reads TGTGCCGTCGACCACCGGGACAGGGCTCAACTCTCCTACGAGCAGTACTTC.

The chain uses TRBV3-1 (or the pseudogene TRBV3-2) and TRBJ2-2; a possible D gene is TRBD2 (5 bases). CDR3 size: 15 residues. The V end lost 1 base, the J end lost 7 bases, and 13 bases lay between the germline ends. Per the germline V gene, CDR1 is LGHDT and CDR2 is YNNKEL (reference sequence). CDR3 in amino acids: CASSQGDYQDGELFF. CDR3 DNA: TGTGCCAGCAGCCAAGGAGACTATCAGGACGGGGAGCTGTTTTTT.

The chain links TRBV2 to TRBJ1-6, with D uncertain. Trimming took 3 bases from V and 9 from J, leaving 12 bases between them. The CDR3 consists of 14 residues. CDR1 and CDR2 (germline): SNHLY, FYNNEI. The CDR3 bases are TGTGCCAGCAGTGAGTCCCCGGTTAGTTCACCCCTCCACTTT. Translated, it gives CASSESPVSSPLHF.

The chain uses TRBV7-3 and TRBJ2-3; TRBD2 agrees at 8 bases. Germline V lookup: CDR1 SGHTA, CDR2 FQGTGA. This CDR3 has 15 residues. Trimming at V came to 5 bases and at J to 5 bases, leaving 9 bases not matched to a gene. Here the CDR3 reads CASSPGGTRGDTQYF. The CDR3, as DNA: TGTGCCAGCAGCCCCGGTGGGACTAGAGGAGATACGCAGTATTTT.

The chain links TRBV29-1 to TRBJ2-1; D may be TRBD1 (6 bases). Germline V gives CDR1 SQVTM, CDR2 ANQGSEA. Trimming took off 5 bases at V and 3 bases at J, with 14 bases between the two ends. The CDR3 spans 14 residues. CDR3 DNA sequence: TGCAGCGTTCGGGACAACCTCTACTACAATGAGCAGTTCTTC. This codes for CSVRDNLYYNEQFF.

This chain joins TRBV2 and TRBJ1-5; D is unresolved. This CDR3 has 13 residues. The V gene lost 2 bases and the J gene lost 4 bases, with 6 bases spanning the gap. The germline V gene encodes CDR1 SNHLY and CDR2 FYNNEI. CDR3 DNA: TGTGCCAGCAGTGAATTTGAGAATCAGCCCCAGCATTTT. This sequence encodes CASSEFENQPQHF.